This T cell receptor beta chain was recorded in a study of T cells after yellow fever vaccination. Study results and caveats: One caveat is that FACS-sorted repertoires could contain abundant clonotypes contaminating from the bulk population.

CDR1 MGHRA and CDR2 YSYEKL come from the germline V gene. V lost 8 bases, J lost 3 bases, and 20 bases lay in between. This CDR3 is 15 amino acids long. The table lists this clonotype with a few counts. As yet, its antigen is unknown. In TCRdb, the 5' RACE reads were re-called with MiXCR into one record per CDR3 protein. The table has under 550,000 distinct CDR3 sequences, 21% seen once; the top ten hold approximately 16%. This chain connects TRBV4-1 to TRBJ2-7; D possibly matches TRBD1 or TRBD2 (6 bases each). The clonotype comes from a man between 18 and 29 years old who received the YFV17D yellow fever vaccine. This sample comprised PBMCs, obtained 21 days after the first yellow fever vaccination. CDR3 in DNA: TGCGCCAGCGGAACCCGGATGGGGGGCAACTACGAGCAGTACTTC. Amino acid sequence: CASGTRMGGNYEQYF.